This T cell receptor (beta chain) stems from a study of regulatory T cells in long-lasting Graves disease. Time point defined: persistent/refractory GD, antithyroid drugs over 5 years with positive TRAb. From RNA extracted from PBMCs, the TCR library was made. It was American Thyroid Association guidelines that determined Graves' disease diagnosis. This clonotype has ten or more counts. Its antigen remains unidentified. Arm-PCR of CDR3 regions with iRepertoire HTBI primers generated TCR beta libraries. TCRdb passed the multiplex PCR reads through MiXCR, listing each CDR3 protein once. The sample holds about 460,000 distinct CDR3 sequences; roughly 23% are singletons and the top ten take about 12%. CDR1 and CDR2 (germline): MNHNS, SASEGT. The CDR3 sequence is 14 residues long. V lost 5 bases, J lost 3 bases, and 13 bases lay in between. Notes on the study in general: With persistent disease, TRBV28, TRBJ1-2 and TRBJ2-5 were the favored segments. Persistent Graves' patients possessed reduced TCR diversity relative to recently diagnosed ones. Relative to new patients (approximately 1,000), persistent patients exhibited greater sharing of public clonotypes (2,741).

Specimen: peripheral blood mononuclear cells (PBMCs), collected when the disease was refractory, from a patient treated with antithyroid drugs. V usage is TRBV6-1 and J usage is TRBJ1-1; TRBD1 is a possible D gene (5 bases). The receptor comes from a female donor with Graves disease. The CDR3 region is CASSPTAYDTEAFF. In DNA form, the CDR3 reads TGTGCCAGCAGTCCGACAGCTTACGACACTGAAGCTTTCTTT.